This entry describes one TCR beta chain. What it recognizes is unknown. This entry belongs to a study of siplizumab effects on memory and regulatory T cells. Background on the study: Paired mixed lymphocyte reactions were set up, with siplizumab at around 1 ug/mL or without drug.

Mixed lymphocyte reaction cells underwent roughly six days of coculture at 37°C. The protocol was immunoSEQ multiplex PCR, while the TCRdb copy is restricted to in-frame clones and leaves out a portion. Of 15,000 to 20,000 clones detected, around 43% appear once; the ten largest clones hold about 5.5%. Germline V gives CDR1 SEHNR, CDR2 FQNEAQ (reference sequence). The length of the CDR3 is 15 residues. V was cut by 0 bases and J by 7 bases, with 15 bases left in between. The specimen sequenced was CFSE-low (dividing) CD4+ T cells sorted from an allogeneic mixed lymphocyte reaction. The receptor was derived from a human donor in good health; the cells came from an allogeneic mixed lymphocyte reaction. Some clones in this sample may be carry-over from other donors' samples. The chain couples TRBV7-9 to TRBJ1-1; D is uncertain. Written as DNA, the CDR3 is TGTGCCAGCAGCTTAGCTGGTCACTTGACTGGTGAAGCTTTCTTT. It translates to CASSLAGHLTGEAFF.